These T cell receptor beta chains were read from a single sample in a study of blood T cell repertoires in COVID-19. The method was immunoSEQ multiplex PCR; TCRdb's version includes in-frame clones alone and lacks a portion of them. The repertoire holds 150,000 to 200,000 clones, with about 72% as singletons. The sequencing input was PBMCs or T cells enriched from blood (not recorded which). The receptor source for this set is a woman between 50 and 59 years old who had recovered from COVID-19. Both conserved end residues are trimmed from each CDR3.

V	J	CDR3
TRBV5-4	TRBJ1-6	ASSTGGGQNSPLH
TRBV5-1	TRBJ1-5	ASSLDYRGSNQPQH
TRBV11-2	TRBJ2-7	ASSFGLAGREQY
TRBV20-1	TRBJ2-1	SASALAGGYNEQF
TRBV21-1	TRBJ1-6	ASSLRLRGYNSPLH
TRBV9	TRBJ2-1	ASSVAEGSYNEQF
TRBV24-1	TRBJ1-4	ATSENQGGRNEKLF
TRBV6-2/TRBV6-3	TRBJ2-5	ASNPTRRAGETQY
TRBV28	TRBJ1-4	ASRQGGEKLF
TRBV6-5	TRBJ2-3	ASSYGRGGADTQY
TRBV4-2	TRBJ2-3	ASSQEWDSPYTDTQY
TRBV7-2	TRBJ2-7	ASSPGGNYEQY
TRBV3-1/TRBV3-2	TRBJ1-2	ASSQDGRVGGYT
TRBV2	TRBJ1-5	ASSERGQGNQPQH
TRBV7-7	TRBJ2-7	ASSLAGDRRPYPGVYEQY
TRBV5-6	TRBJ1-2	ASSLFPGDGYT
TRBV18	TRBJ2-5	ASSPLAGEETQY
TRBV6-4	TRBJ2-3	ASSPDESTDTQY
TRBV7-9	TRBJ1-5	ASSLDVGGTQPQH
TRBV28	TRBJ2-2	ASSPPTSGRSGELF
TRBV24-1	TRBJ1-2	ATSDPGQGDYGYT
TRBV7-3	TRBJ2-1	ASSSSRDNEQF
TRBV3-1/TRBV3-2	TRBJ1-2	ASSHAHTGGKNYGYT
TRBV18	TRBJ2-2	ASSPQGSTGELF
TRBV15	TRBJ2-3	ATSSGGIADTQY
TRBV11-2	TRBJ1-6	ASSLVGTDNSPLH
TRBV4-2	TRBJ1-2	ASSPSNYGYT
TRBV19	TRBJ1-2	ASSITATNYGYT
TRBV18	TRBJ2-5	ASSPTMEETQY
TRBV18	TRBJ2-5	ASRGQAPETQY
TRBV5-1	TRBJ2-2	ASSPGTTNTGELF
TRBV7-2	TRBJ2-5	ASSLGRVETQY
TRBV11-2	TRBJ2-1	ASSLDLAGANEQF
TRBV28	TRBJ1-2	ASSTTGNGYT
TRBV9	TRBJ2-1	ASSVGLGSSYNEQF
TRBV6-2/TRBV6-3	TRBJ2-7	ASSYELHEQY
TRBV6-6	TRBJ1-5	ASSQPQKIFKAKH
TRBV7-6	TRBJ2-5	ASSYGTGGETQY
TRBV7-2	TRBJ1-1	ASSFSRQGGVEAF
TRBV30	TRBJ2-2	AWYRGGAGELF
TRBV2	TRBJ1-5	ASSEQGNQPQH
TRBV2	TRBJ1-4	ASSERTAREKLF
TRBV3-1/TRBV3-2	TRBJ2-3	ASSQGLAGTQY
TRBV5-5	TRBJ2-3	ASSFQGLPSTDTQY
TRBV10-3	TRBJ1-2	AIKASRGRTNYGYT
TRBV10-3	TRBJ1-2	ATANFDRKTNYGYT
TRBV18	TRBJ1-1	ASSPAGFMNTEAF
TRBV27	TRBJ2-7	ASRSEGGGGSSYEQY
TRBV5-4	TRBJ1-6	ASSLGQPNSPLH
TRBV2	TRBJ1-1	ASVADILLNTEAF
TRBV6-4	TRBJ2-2	ASSFRDRNTGELF
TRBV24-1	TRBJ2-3	ATSDSGLASSTDTQY
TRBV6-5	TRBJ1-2	ASSGDLPGGYT
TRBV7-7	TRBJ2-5	ASSVGTSGTLGTQY
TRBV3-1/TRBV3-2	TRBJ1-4	ASSQGGTANEKLF
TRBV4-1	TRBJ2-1	ASSQVGRGYNEQF
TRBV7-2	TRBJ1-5	ASSLTGGEQPQH